The 22 T cell receptor beta chains below come from one sample, sequenced in a study of blood T cell repertoires in COVID-19. Repertoires were generated with immunoSEQ multiplex PCR, while TCRdb's copy carries only in-frame clones and drops some. The data contain 150,000 to 200,000 clones, around 79% of them singletons. The sample taken for sequencing was peripheral blood. The origin of the receptors is a man between 60 and 70 years old with active or convalescent COVID-19.

CDR3 protein: CASSRQGSNQPQHF. DNA of the CDR3: TGTGCCAGCAGCAGGCAGGGGAGCAATCAGCCCCAGCATTTT. This chain uses TRBV6-2 or TRBV6-3 with TRBJ1-5; D may be TRBD1 (6 bases). V was cut by 6 bases and J by 1 base, with 10 bases left in between. Germline CDR1 and CDR2: MNHEY and SVGEGT. The CDR3 sequence is 14 residues long.

V usage is TRBV7-3 and J usage is TRBJ2-6, with D uncertain. Germline V gives CDR1 SGHTA, CDR2 FQGTGA. The CDR3 covers 13 residues. The V gene lost 4 bases and the J gene lost 6 bases, with 7 bases spanning the gap. The CDR3 nucleotides read TGTGCCAGCAGCTCGCGCGAGGCCAACGTCCTGACTTTC. This sequence encodes CASSSREANVLTF.

J is TRBJ1-2 and V is TRBV6-2 or TRBV6-3; TRBD1 matches 7 bases. Trimming took 5 bases from V and 4 from J; bases not matched to a gene: 16. The CDR3 has 17 residues. Germline-derived CDR1 and CDR2 are MNHEY and SVGEGT. The CDR3 loop reads CASSHPLTGTEFYGYTF. CDR3 DNA sequence: TGTGCCAGCAGTCACCCCTTAACCGGGACAGAGTTCTATGGCTACACCTTC.

The chain is built from TRBV7-6 and TRBJ2-3; 9 nucleotides match TRBD1. CDR1 is SGHVS, CDR2 FNYEAQ, per germline. CDR3 length equals 16 residues. V lost 5 bases, J lost 5 bases, and 11 bases stayed unmatched. The DNA for the CDR3 is TGTGCCAGCAGCACCCCAAGGGGACAGGGAAGAGATACGCAGTATTTT. This encodes CASSTPRGQGRDTQYF. Using reference TRBV7-6 and TRBJ2-3 for the parts outside the CDR3, the full variable domain is GAGVSQSPRYKVTKRGQDVALRCDPISGHVSLYWYRQALGQGPEFLTYFNYEAQQDKSGLPNDRFSAERPEGSISTLTIQRTEQRDSAMYRCASSTPRGQGRDTQYFGPGTRLTVL.

The genes are TRBV28 and TRBJ1-5; D not certain. The V gene's germline CDR1 is MDHEN and CDR2 SYDVKM. CDR3 size: 12 residues. Trimming pared 6 bases from V and 9 bases from J, leaving 12 bases between. This chain's CDR3 is CASRQLPRPQHF. The CDR3 bases are TGTGCCAGCAGACAGCTACCGAGGCCCCAGCATTTT.

V usage is TRBV27 and J usage is TRBJ2-7, with 9 bases fitting TRBD2. Per germline, CDR1 MNHEY and CDR2 SMNVEV (reference sequence). This CDR3 has 19 amino acids. The J segment lost 1 base and the V segment lost 4 bases, leaving 17 bases of the junction unmatched. Here the CDR3 DNA reads TGTGCCAGCAGTTGGGAAGGGCCTCGCGCGGGAGGGCCATCCTACGAGCAGTACTTC. This sequence encodes CASSWEGPRAGGPSYEQYF.

The chain has TRBV6-1 and TRBJ2-5, with TRBD1 matching over 9 bases. The CDR3 totals 17 residues. Germline-derived CDR1 and CDR2 are MNHNS and SASEGT. Unmatched junction bases numbered 12, after V lost 4 bases and J lost 3 bases. Here the CDR3 DNA reads TGTGCCAGCAGTGGGTCGGGACAGGGTGAAGTGGAAGAGACCCAGTACTTC. Its protein is CASSGSGQGEVEETQYF.

This clone has just one count. The chain carries TRBV29-1 and TRBJ2-5, with TRBD2 as a possible D gene (6 bases). V lost 6 bases and J lost 5, with 19 bases in between. Germline assignment: CDR1 SQVTM and CDR2 ANQGSEA. This CDR3 region has 14 residues. The CDR3 coding sequence is TGCAGCGTGAGCGCCGGGACTTCACGCGAGACCCAGTACTTC. Its protein is CSVSAGTSRETQYF.

The chain links TRBV7-2 to TRBJ2-1; 8 bases align to TRBD2. CDR1 and CDR2 (germline): SGHTA, FQGNSA. V was clipped by 1 base and J by 3 bases; unmatched bases: 8. This CDR3 is 17 amino acids long. CDR3 residues: CASSLERGLAGYNEQFF. DNA of the CDR3: TGTGCCAGCAGCTTAGAACGCGGGCTAGCGGGCTACAATGAGCAGTTCTTC. Full variable domain (remainder filled in from reference TRBV7-2 and TRBJ2-1): GAGVSQSPSNKVTEKGKDVELRCDPISGHTALYWYRQSLGQGLEFLIYFQGNSAPDKSGLPSDRFSAERTGGSVSTLTIQRTQQEDSAVYLCASSLERGLAGYNEQFFGPGTRLTVL.

The rearrangement joins TRBV6-6 to TRBJ2-2; 8 bases fit TRBD1. With 6 bases clipped from V and 4 bases from J, the junction kept 4 bases outside the gene matches. The CDR3 is made up of 14 amino acids. From germline, CDR1 is MNHNY and CDR2 SVGAGI (reference sequence). The DNA for the CDR3 is TGTGCCAGCAGCCCGGACAGGGCCACCGGGGAGCTGTTTTTT. Encoded protein: CASSPDRATGELFF.

This clone turned up a few times. The rearrangement joins TRBV9 to TRBJ2-1; the D gene is possibly TRBD1 (6 bases). The germline gives CDR1 SGDLS, CDR2 YYNGEE. The V end was cut by 4 bases, the J end by 6 bases, with 20 bases between. CDR3 length equals 16 residues. CDR3 protein: CASSRSGDVGGNEQFF. The DNA of the CDR3 is TGTGCCAGCAGCCGTTCAGGGGACGTGGGCGGCAATGAGCAGTTCTTC.

V gene TRBV9 combines with J gene TRBJ2-7; D is possibly TRBD2 (6 bases). The CDR3 extends over 15 amino acids. From germline, CDR1 is SGDLS and CDR2 YYNGEE. With 0 bases removed from V and 0 bases from J, the gap between germline ends came to 10 bases. CDR3 sequence (DNA): TGTGCCAGCAGCGTAGGTGCGGGAAGCTCCTACGAGCAGTACTTC. This gives the protein CASSVGAGSSYEQYF.

The chain is built from TRBV7-2 and TRBJ2-7; 8 bases are shared with TRBD1. V lost 2 bases and J lost 2; bases outside the gene matches: 5. The CDR3 contains 15 residues. The V gene's germline CDR1 is SGHTA and CDR2 FQGNSA. CDR3 amino acids: CASSLTGTGAYEQYF. CDR3 nucleotide sequence: TGTGCCAGCAGCTTAACCGGGACAGGTGCCTACGAGCAGTACTTC.

There are a few counts of this clone. Within the sample, other DNA sequences also encode this same CDR3. This chain uses TRBV18 with TRBJ1-5; 7 nucleotides agree with TRBD1. With 4 bases clipped from V and 5 bases from J, the junction kept 2 bases outside the gene matches. This CDR3 has 13 amino acids. Per the germline V gene, CDR1 is KGHSH and CDR2 is LQKENI. CDR3 sequence (DNA): TGTGCCAGCTCACTTGACAGGGATCAGCCCCAGCATTTT. Translated: CASSLDRDQPQHF. Looking up the rest from reference TRBV18 and TRBJ1-5 gives the full variable domain: NAGVMQNPRHLVRRRGQEARLRCSPMKGHSHVYWYRQLPEEGLKFMVYLQKENIIDESGMPKERFSAEFPKEGPSILRIQQVVRGDSAAYFCASSLDRDQPQHFGDGTRLSIL.

The rearrangement links TRBV27 to TRBJ2-2; D is unclear. This CDR3 spans 12 amino acids. Trimming removed 11 bases at V and 6 bases at J, with 13 bases between. Per the germline V gene, CDR1 is MNHEY and CDR2 is SMNVEV (reference sequence). The CDR3 nucleotides are TGTGCCCGTCAACGAGCCCCCGGGGAGCTGTTTTTT. Amino acid sequence: CARQRAPGELFF.

The chain carries TRBV5-4 and TRBJ2-6; D possibly corresponds to TRBD1 (6 bases). CDR1 is SGHNT and CDR2 is YYREEE in the germline V gene (reference sequence). This CDR3 has 15 amino acids. Trimming shortened V by 2 bases and J by 4 bases, and 10 bases separated the two germline ends. CDR3 DNA: TGTGCCAGCAGCTTAGGGGGAACCGGGGCCAACGTCCTGACTTTC. It is translated as CASSLGGTGANVLTF.

The V gene is TRBV5-1, the J gene TRBJ1-4, with 9 bases aligning to TRBD1. CDR1 is SGHRS and CDR2 is YFSETQ in the germline V gene. The CDR3 covers 14 residues. With 2 bases clipped from V and 10 bases from J, the junction kept 6 bases outside the gene matches. For the CDR3, the DNA is TGCGCCAGCAGCTTTACAAGGGACAGGGCAAAACTGTTTTTT. Translating it yields CASSFTRDRAKLFF.

This clone was picked up one time. The V gene is TRBV5-6, the J gene TRBJ2-7; TRBD2 might be the D (6 bases). The germline V gene encodes CDR1 SGHDT and CDR2 YYEEEE. The CDR3 sequence is 14 residues long. Trimming shortened V by 2 bases and J by 3 bases, and 12 bases separated the two germline ends. The DNA for the CDR3 is TGTGCCAGCAGCTTCTCGGGACTCGACTACGAGCAGTACTTC. Translated: CASSFSGLDYEQYF.

The CDR3 DNA reads TGCGCCAGCAGTCAATCGGCAATCTCGGGGGACCCCTACGAGCAGTACTTC. Translation gives CASSQSAISGDPYEQYF. The rearrangement links TRBV23-1 to TRBJ2-7, with D possibly TRBD2 on 6 matching bases. TRBV23-1 is an ORF, and what it does is uncertain. The CDR3 extends over 17 amino acids. The V end lost 0 bases, the J end lost 2 bases, and 17 bases lay between the germline ends.

The chain joins TRBV11-2 to TRBJ2-2; possibly TRBD2 for D (6 bases). The CDR3 loop spans 14 amino acids. Germline-derived CDR1 and CDR2 are SGHAT and FQNNGV. The V and J ends lost 2 bases and 4 bases respectively, with 8 bases between them. Here the CDR3 reads CASSLTSRTGELFF. In nucleotides, the CDR3 is TGTGCCAGCAGCTTAACTAGCCGCACCGGGGAGCTGTTTTTT.

This chain uses TRBV28 with TRBJ1-4; TRBD1 matches 8 bases. Germline V gene sequence: CDR1 MDHEN, CDR2 SYDVKM. The CDR3 totals 15 residues. Trimming cost V 5 bases and J 5 bases; bases outside gene matches: 7. CDR3 region: CASSLGQVHNEKLFF. DNA of the CDR3: TGTGCCAGCAGTCTGGGACAGGTGCACAATGAAAAACTGTTTTTT.

This clone was seen more than once but under ten times. The V call is TRBV28, the J call TRBJ1-1; 9 bases are shared with TRBD1. V was pared by 6 bases and J by 11 bases, with 4 bases of the junction left unmatched. CDR1 and CDR2 from the germline V gene are MDHEN and SYDVKM. CDR3 size: 11 residues. CDR3 in amino acids: CASRLDRGAFF. The CDR3 DNA sequence: TGTGCCAGCAGGCTTGACAGGGGGGCTTTCTTT.